This TCR beta chain was sequenced for a study of memory CD4+ T cells and cytomegalovirus serostatus. TCRdb's copy holds only in-frame clones and misses some; the assay was immunoSEQ multiplex PCR. In the table there are around 53,000 clones, about three quarters of which are singletons. Single viable CD3+CD4+CD8-CD45RO+ cells were sorted as the memory CD4+ T cells. Total CD4+ T cells were enriched by CD4 positive selection. In germline, CDR1 is SGHRS, CDR2 YFSETQ. The J segment lost 5 bases and the V segment lost 0 bases, leaving 8 bases of the junction unmatched. CDR3 length: 17 amino acids. The genes are TRBV5-1 and TRBJ2-7; 13 bases are shared with TRBD2. The sequencing sample was made of memory CD4+ T cells from blood. This TCR derives from an adult in good health and CMV-seropositive. CDR3 loop: CASSLGDRTSGSDEQYF. DNA of the CDR3: TGCGCCAGCAGCTTGGGGGATAGGACTAGCGGGAGCGACGAGCAGTACTTC.